This T cell receptor (beta chain) was obtained from a study of neoadjuvant anti-PD-1 for oral cavity cancer. Study findings and constraints: Pretreatment Treg/Th17 ratio correlated inversely with post-treatment tumor clonality.

Sample time point: after neoadjuvant nivolumab, at surgical resection. Clones were sequenced by immunoSEQ multiplex PCR, and TCRdb holds only the in-frame ones, with some missing. The sample holds roughly 25,000 clones, roughly 30% seen once. This clone is large in the sample. Its antigen is currently unknown. The source is a person aged 35-79 years with oral cavity squamous cell carcinoma. The sample here was tumor tissue, taken after nivolumab (anti-PD-1) treatment.

CDR3 protein: CASKSGGQAIQETQYF. CDR3 nucleotide sequence: TGTGCCAGCAAATCGGGGGGACAGGCCATACAAGAGACCCAGTACTTC. V gene TRBV27 combines with J gene TRBJ2-5; maybe TRBD1 (8 bases). The germline V gene has CDR1 MNHEY and CDR2 SMNVEV (reference sequence). V dropped 7 bases and J dropped 2 bases, with 20 bases sitting between them. This CDR3 region has 16 residues.